The 10 T cell receptor beta chains presented below share a single source sample, sequenced in a study of cytomegalovirus exposure and HLA in healthy donors. Primers for the PCR totalled 60 Vbeta and 13 Jbeta. Method: immunoSEQ multiplex PCR; TCRdb's copy keeps in-frame clones and lacks some. Recorded for this sample: fewer than 95,000 clones. Sequencing was done on a sample of PBMCs. These TCRs come from a woman in her 40s in good health and CMV-seropositive.

The rearrangement links TRBV10-2 to TRBJ2-3, with D uncertain. The CDR3 spans 13 residues. Germline CDR1 WSHSY, CDR2 SAAADI. V was cut by 1 base and J by 2 bases, with 4 bases left in between. The DNA for the CDR3 is TGCGCCAGCAGTGAGTTAGCCACAGATACGCAGTATTTT. Translation: CASSELATDTQYF.

The chain joins TRBV19 to TRBJ1-2, with TRBD1 matching 7 bases. The CDR3 is 13 amino acids. CDR1 is LNHDA, CDR2 SQIVND, per germline (reference sequence). V shed 5 bases and J 7 bases; nucleotides not matched to a gene: 7. In nucleotides, the CDR3 is TGTGCCAGTAGTGTACAGGGGATCGGTGGCTACACCTTC. It is translated as CASSVQGIGGYTF.

The V call is TRBV5-8, the J call TRBJ2-7; a weak D match, TRBD1 (6 bases). CDR3 length: 13 residues. With 4 bases removed from V and 3 bases from J, the gap between germline ends came to 11 bases. Per germline, CDR1 SGHTS and CDR2 YDEGEE. The CDR3 region has the DNA TGTGCCAGCAGCAAGGGACAAAACTACGAGCAGTACTTC. This translates into CASSKGQNYEQYF.

The chain combines TRBV11-2 with TRBJ1-1; TRBD1 aligns across 8 bases. The CDR3 contains 18 residues. CDR1 and CDR2 (germline): SGHAT, FQNNGV. The junction had 14 bases not matched to a gene; V was cut back by 4 bases and J by 1 base. The CDR3 loop is CASSYRPRTGNANTEAFF. The CDR3 DNA reads as TGTGCCAGCAGCTACCGACCTCGGACAGGGAATGCGAACACTGAAGCTTTCTTT. The variable domain in full, completed from reference TRBV11-2 and TRBJ1-1, reads EAGVAQSPRYKIIEKRQSVAFWCNPISGHATLYWYQQILGQGPKLLIQFQNNGVVDDSQLPKDRFSAERLKGVDSTLKIQPAKLEDSAVYLCASSYRPRTGNANTEAFFGQGTRLTVV.

The CDR3 loop reads CATNKAVTDTQYF. CDR3 bases: TGTGCCACCAACAAAGCGGTCACAGATACGCAGTATTTT. This chain connects TRBV6-5 to TRBJ2-3, with a possible D match to TRBD2 (5 bases). The CDR3 is made up of 13 amino acids. CDR1 and CDR2 (germline): MNHEY, SVGAGI. V gave up 10 bases and J gave up 2 bases, with 13 bases separating them.

The CDR3 is CASREGQYSNQPQHF. The DNA of the CDR3 is TGTGCCAGCAGGGAAGGACAGTATAGCAATCAGCCCCAGCATTTT. This rearrangement joins TRBV28 to TRBJ1-5; TRBD1 is a possible D gene (6 bases). CDR3 length: 15 residues. CDR1 and CDR2 (germline): MDHEN, SYDVKM. Trimming cost V 6 bases and J 0 bases, with 12 bases left between them.

This rearrangement joins TRBV6-5 to TRBJ2-2; perhaps TRBD2 as D (7 bases). Trimming took 11 bases from V and 3 from J, leaving 16 bases between them. Germline V gene lookup returns CDR1 MNHEY and CDR2 SVGAGI. The CDR3 contains 14 residues. The CDR3 sequence: CAAGAGYDTGELFF. For the CDR3, the DNA is TGTGCCGCGGGGGCGGGGTACGACACCGGGGAGCTGTTTTTT.

The chain uses TRBV18 and TRBJ1-1; possible D gene TRBD1, 6 bases. In germline, CDR1 is KGHSH, CDR2 LQKENI. Trimming left V 1 base short and J 1 base short, with 16 bases between. CDR3 length equals 17 residues. DNA for the CDR3: TGTGCCAGCTCACCACTTTCCGCAGGGGTAAAGAACACTGAAGCTTTCTTT. This gives the protein CASSPLSAGVKNTEAFF.

The J gene is TRBJ2-2, the V gene TRBV7-3; TRBD2 matches 12 bases. Losses at the gene ends were 5 bases for V and 5 bases for J; bases not matched to a gene: 3. The germline CDR1 and CDR2 sequences are SGHTA and FQGTGA. CDR3 length equals 15 residues. The DNA of the CDR3 is TGTGCCAGCAGCCCGACTAGCGGGAGAACCGGGGAGCTGTTTTTT. As protein: CASSPTSGRTGELFF.

This sequence joins TRBV19 and TRBJ1-3; 7 positions agree with TRBD1. V lost 7 bases to trimming and J lost 4 bases; unmatched junction nucleotides: 7. Germline lookup yields CDR1 LNHDA and CDR2 SQIVND (reference sequence). CDR3 length: 14 amino acids. CDR3 bases: TGTGCCAGTATCGGGGACAGCGGAGGAAACACCATATATTTT. Protein sequence: CASIGDSGGNTIYF.